This TCR beta chain is from a study of cytomegalovirus exposure and HLA in healthy donors. The CDR3 totals 17 residues. Trimming cost V 5 bases and J 0 bases; bases outside gene matches: 13. The germline gives CDR1 MNHEY, CDR2 SMNVEV (reference sequence). In the PCR, 60 Vbeta and 13 Jbeta primers were used. Some clones are missing from TCRdb's copy, which holds only in-frame ones; the method was immunoSEQ multiplex PCR. The sample lists some 140,000 clones, approximately 80% occurring once. The gene calls are TRBV27 and TRBJ2-7; 7 positions match TRBD1. This TCR was recovered from a male donor in good health and CMV-seropositive. Sequenced sample: PBMCs. The CDR3 nucleotides read TGTGCCAGCAGTCCCTACATAGGACAGGCCAGCTCCTACGAGCAGTACTTC. Its protein product is CASSPYIGQASSYEQYF.